These 24 T cell receptor beta chains share one sample of origin, sequenced in a study of cytomegalovirus exposure and HLA in healthy donors. In the PCR, 60 Vbeta and 13 Jbeta primers were used. Sequenced by immunoSEQ multiplex PCR; TCRdb stores in-frame clones only, minus some. This repertoire shows under 150,000 clones, 80% to 90% found once; its top ten account for 4% to 6.5%. Sequenced material: PBMCs. These receptors originate from a woman in her twenties or thirties in good health and CMV-seronegative.

The V call is TRBV11-2, the J call TRBJ1-6, with D hard to call. V lost 3 bases and J lost 7, with 4 bases in between. The CDR3 loop spans 12 amino acids. The V gene's germline CDR1 is SGHAT and CDR2 FQNNGV. The CDR3 loop is CASSFLNSPLHF. The CDR3 DNA sequence: TGTGCCAGCAGCTTCTTAAATTCACCCCTCCACTTT.

The rearrangement joins TRBV10-3 to TRBJ2-2, with D possibly TRBD1 on 5 matching bases. The CDR3 spans 13 residues. Germline loops: CDR1 ENHRY, CDR2 SYGVKD. The V and J ends lost 10 bases and 1 base respectively, with 10 bases between them. CDR3 sequence (DNA): TGTGCCACGACAGACAGGAACACCGGGGAGCTGTTTTTT. This encodes CATTDRNTGELFF.

The rearrangement joins TRBV4-1 to TRBJ2-5; a possible D gene is TRBD2 (5 bases). Trimming removed 1 base at V and 0 bases at J, with 15 bases between. The CDR3 is made up of 17 amino acids. CDR1 is MGHRA and CDR2 is YSYEKL in the germline V gene. The CDR3 spells CASSQGRVRGYQETQYF. The DNA of the CDR3 is TGCGCCAGCAGCCAAGGAAGGGTCCGGGGTTACCAAGAGACCCAGTACTTC.

This chain links TRBV27 with TRBJ1-1; D remains unclear. CDR3 size: 15 residues. The V and J ends lost 5 bases and 3 bases respectively, with 16 bases between them. The germline gives CDR1 MNHEY, CDR2 SMNVEV (reference sequence). CDR3 residues: CASSLLFQADTEAFF. The CDR3 bases are TGTGCCAGCAGTCTCCTGTTCCAGGCCGACACTGAAGCTTTCTTT.

The rearrangement links TRBV7-2 to TRBJ1-1, with a weak D call TRBD1 (6 bases). Trimming took off 6 bases at V and 1 base at J, with 9 bases between the two ends. CDR1 is SGHTA and CDR2 is FQGNSA in the germline V gene. The CDR3 sequence is 13 residues long. This chain's CDR3 is CASRGQKNTEAFF. The CDR3 DNA reads as TGTGCCAGCAGAGGACAGAAGAACACTGAAGCTTTCTTT.

V gene TRBV19 combines with J gene TRBJ2-2; D may be TRBD1 (5 bases). Germline-derived CDR1 and CDR2 are LNHDA and SQIVND (reference sequence). The CDR3 has 16 amino acids. The V gene lost 4 bases and the J gene lost 5 bases, with 17 bases spanning the gap. CDR3 coding DNA: TGTGCCAGTAGTACCCCACTTCAGGGTTGGACCGGGGAGCTGTTTTTT. Translated, it gives CASSTPLQGWTGELFF.

On this clone: At one end, the junction sequence differs from germline, possibly due to a read error. The chain links TRBV7-9 to TRBJ2-5; D not certain. The CDR3 extends over 16 amino acids. CDR1 and CDR2 from the germline V gene are SEHNR and FQNEAQ (reference sequence). The CDR3 spells CSSSLEFGSERETQYF. CDR3 DNA sequence: TGTTCCAGCAGCTTAGAGTTCGGGTCCGAGCGAGAGACCCAGTACTTC.

This clone has just a few counts. V and J are TRBV6-6 and TRBJ2-7; 9 nucleotides align to TRBD2. Losses at the gene ends were 4 bases for V and 4 bases for J; bases not matched to a gene: 8. CDR1 MNHNY and CDR2 SVGAGI come from the germline V gene (reference sequence). The CDR3 runs to 15 residues. The CDR3 is CASSFPTSGRYEQYF. The DNA of the CDR3 is TGTGCCAGCAGTTTCCCGACTAGCGGTCGGTACGAGCAGTACTTC.

This clone was seen more than once but under ten times. The chain recombines TRBV11-2 with TRBJ2-3, with TRBD2 matching 14 bases. The CDR3 consists of 16 residues. Germline CDR1 SGHAT, CDR2 FQNNGV. Germline trimming cut 5 bases from V and 5 bases from J; bases unmatched to any gene: 6. CDR3 DNA: TGTGCCAGCAGCCCCAGACTAGCGGGGGGGGGAGATACGCAGTATTTT. Its translation is CASSPRLAGGGDTQYF.

The CDR3 nucleotides read TGTGCCAGCAGCCTAATCCGGGGGGCGGCAGATACGCAGTATTTT. Translation: CASSLIRGAADTQYF. This chain connects TRBV7-9 to TRBJ2-3; the D gene is possibly TRBD2 (7 bases). The CDR3 spans 15 residues. Deletions cut 5 bases from V and 4 bases from J, with 16 bases between. CDR1 is SEHNR and CDR2 is FQNEAQ in the germline V gene (reference sequence). The whole variable domain, remainder taken from reference TRBV7-9 and TRBJ2-3, is DTGVSQNPRHKITKRGQNVTFRCDPISEHNRLYWYRQTLGQGPEFLTYFQNEAQLEKSRLLSDRFSAERPKGSFSTLEIQRTEQGDSAMYLCASSLIRGAADTQYFGPGTRLTVL.

V is TRBV4-3 and J is TRBJ1-5, with D possibly TRBD1 on 6 matching bases. Trimming took 1 base from V and 5 from J, leaving 12 bases between them. CDR3 length: 15 residues. Germline V gene lookup returns CDR1 LGHNA and CDR2 YSLEER. This CDR3 is CASSQGRGRDQPQHF. The CDR3 region has the DNA TGCGCCAGCAGCCAAGGCAGGGGACGAGATCAGCCCCAGCATTTT.

This chain links TRBV7-6 with TRBJ1-5, with D possibly matching TRBD1 (6 bases). V dropped 2 bases and J dropped 3 bases, with 8 bases sitting between them. CDR3 size: 14 residues. Germline CDR1 is SGHVS and CDR2 is FNYEAQ. The CDR3 sequence is CASSLTGYNQPQHF. The CDR3 DNA sequence: TGTGCCAGCAGCTTAACAGGGTACAATCAGCCCCAGCATTTT.

Points on this clone: Sequence at one end of the junction differs from germline and may be a read error. The chain employs TRBV5-4 and TRBJ2-1, with a possible D match to TRBD2 (6 bases). Germline loops: CDR1 SGHNT, CDR2 YYREEE (reference sequence). This CDR3 has 12 amino acids. CDR3 nucleotides: TGTGCCAGCAGCTTTGAGGGAGGACTTACAATCTTC. Translation: CASSFEGGLTIF. Full variable domain (remainder filled in from reference TRBV5-4 and TRBJ2-1): ETGVTQSPTHLIKTRGQQVTLRCSSQSGHNTVSWYQQALGQGPQFIFQYYREEENGRGNFPPRFSGLQFPNYSSELNVNALELDDSALYLCASSFEGGLTIFGPGTRLTVL.

The gene calls are TRBV5-4 and TRBJ2-7; 7 bases map to TRBD1. Trimming cost V 3 bases and J 3 bases; bases outside gene matches: 9. The germline V gene encodes CDR1 SGHNT and CDR2 YYREEE (reference sequence). The CDR3 is 15 residues long. CDR3 loop: CASSSDKGTDYEQYF. In nucleotides, the CDR3 is TGTGCCAGCAGCTCCGACAAGGGGACAGACTACGAGCAGTACTTC.

This chain links TRBV2 with TRBJ1-5, with a possible D match to TRBD1 (5 bases). V lost 7 bases and J 5 bases, leaving 15 bases between the germline ends. Germline lookup yields CDR1 SNHLY and CDR2 FYNNEI. This CDR3 contains 14 residues. The CDR3 region is CASKWGVHDQPQHF. The CDR3 coding sequence is TGTGCCAGCAAATGGGGGGTTCACGATCAGCCCCAGCATTTT.

The chain links TRBV18 to TRBJ2-2, with D hard to call. Germline V gene lookup returns CDR1 KGHSH and CDR2 LQKENI. The CDR3 loop spans 15 amino acids. V was trimmed by 0 bases and J by 7 bases, leaving 12 bases between them. The CDR3: CASSPPSMRGGELFF. CDR3 DNA sequence: TGTGCCAGCTCACCACCGAGCATGCGCGGCGGGGAGCTGTTTTTT.

V and J are TRBV29-1 and TRBJ2-7, with D perhaps matching TRBD1 (5 bases). This CDR3 is built from 15 residues. Germline V gene data show CDR1 as SQVTM and CDR2 as ANQGSEA. V dropped 0 bases and J dropped 4 bases, with 16 bases sitting between them. The CDR3 region is CSVEDGDSAFYEQYF. Here the CDR3 DNA reads TGCAGCGTTGAAGACGGAGACAGCGCTTTTTACGAGCAGTACTTC.

The chain is built from TRBV6-6 and TRBJ2-5; perhaps TRBD2 as D (8 bases). The CDR3 contains 13 residues. The V gene lost 5 bases and the J gene lost 9 bases, with 16 bases spanning the gap. Per germline, CDR1 MNHNY and CDR2 SVGAGI (reference sequence). The CDR3 is CASSLQGREAQYF. In nucleotides, the CDR3 is TGTGCCAGCAGTCTACAGGGGCGGGAGGCCCAGTACTTC.

The rearrangement joins TRBV19 to TRBJ1-5, with D tentatively TRBD1 (6 bases). V lost 5 bases, J lost 7 bases, and 12 bases lay in between. The CDR3 loop spans 13 amino acids. Per the germline V gene, CDR1 is LNHDA and CDR2 is SQIVND (reference sequence). Here the CDR3 DNA reads TGTGCCAGTAGTGCGGGGGCGGGGCAGCCCCAGCATTTT. Amino acid sequence: CASSAGAGQPQHF.

The chain links TRBV20-1 to TRBJ2-1; D may be TRBD2 (6 bases). The CDR3 totals 11 residues. The V gene's germline CDR1 is DFQATT and CDR2 SNEGSKA (reference sequence). V was trimmed by 5 bases and J by 8 bases, leaving 10 bases between them. CDR3 DNA sequence: TGCAGTGCTCAACGGGAGCATGAGCAGTTCTTC. This translates into CSAQREHEQFF.

The gene calls are TRBV2 and TRBJ2-1, with 7 bases matching TRBD1. Germline CDR1 reads SNHLY; CDR2 reads FYNNEI. The CDR3 is 19 amino acids. J gave up 9 bases and V 0 bases, and 20 bases lay outside the gene matches. CDR3 protein: CASSEALTQTGSIDLEQFF. For the CDR3, the DNA is TGTGCCAGCAGTGAAGCGCTTACCCAGACAGGGTCGATTGACCTTGAGCAGTTCTTC.

This chain joins TRBV7-9 and TRBJ2-7; TRBD2 matches at 7 bases. CDR3 size: 14 residues. Germline trimming cut 1 base from V and 5 bases from J; bases unmatched to any gene: 5. Per germline, CDR1 SEHNR and CDR2 FQNEAQ (reference sequence). CDR3 loop: CASSLVSGNDEQYF. The DNA for the CDR3 is TGTGCCAGCAGCTTAGTAAGCGGGAACGACGAGCAGTACTTC.

This clone appeared once. The V gene is TRBV7-9, the J gene TRBJ2-1, with D unresolved. Germline assignment: CDR1 SEHNR and CDR2 FQNEAQ (reference sequence). This CDR3 spans 13 amino acids. Trimming stripped 5 bases from V and 8 bases from J, with 13 bases between. The CDR3 bases are TGTGCCAGCAGCCTCCCGCCGCGGTATGAGCAGTTCTTC. Its translation: CASSLPPRYEQFF.

The chain combines TRBV28 with TRBJ2-1; TRBD1 matches at 12 bases. V gave up 6 bases and J gave up 7 bases; unmatched junction bases: 13. Germline assignment: CDR1 MDHEN and CDR2 SYDVKM. The CDR3 runs to 17 residues. CDR3 nucleotide sequence: TGTGCCAGCAGGACGGGACAGGGGGCGGTTTCTTGGAATGAGCAGTTCTTC. Protein product: CASRTGQGAVSWNEQFF.